This is a list of T cell receptor beta chains from one sample in a study of cytomegalovirus exposure and HLA in healthy donors. The protocol was immunoSEQ multiplex PCR, while the TCRdb copy is restricted to in-frame clones and leaves out a portion. The sample includes 170,000 or so clones, roughly 78% seen only once; the top ten take about 12%. Input material: PBMCs. The receptors were sampled from a woman in her forties or fifties in good health and CMV-seropositive. Both conserved end residues are part of each CDR3. D genes are given only for firm matches. The listing skips clone size in some rows; elsewhere it reads once, few, many or a size class.

clone_size	v_call	d_call	j_call	cdr3_aa	cdr3_nt
NA	TRBV15	NA	TRBJ2-6	CATSLPGSGANVLTF	TGTGCCACCAGCTTGCCAGGGTCTGGGGCCAACGTCCTGACTTTC
NA	TRBV5-1	NA	TRBJ1-6	CASKMDSTRPALHF	TGCGCCAGCAAAATGGACAGCACCAGGCCTGCCCTCCACTTT
NA	TRBV2	NA	TRBJ2-1	CASSGARGGRYNEQFF	TGTGCCAGCAGTGGGGCTAGGGGGGGACGCTACAATGAGCAGTTCTTC
NA	TRBV4-1	NA	TRBJ1-4	CASSTDRKLFF	TGCGCCAGCAGCACGGACAGAAAACTGTTTTTT
NA	TRBV11-2	NA	TRBJ1-1	CASSITQGGTEAFF	TGTGCCAGCAGCATTACTCAGGGAGGTACTGAAGCTTTCTTT
NA	TRBV7-9	TRBD1	TRBJ1-1	CASSPSGTDEAFF	TGTGCCAGCAGCCCATCGGGGACAGATGAAGCTTTCTTT
NA	TRBV5-1	TRBD2	TRBJ2-3	CASSSGLAGGNTDTQYF	TGCGCCAGCAGCTCGGGACTAGCGGGGGGGAACACAGATACGCAGTATTTT
NA	TRBV2	NA	TRBJ1-1	CASSEGSRGTNTEAFF	TGTGCCAGCAGTGAAGGTTCGAGAGGAACGAACACTGAAGCTTTCTTT
NA	TRBV6-1	NA	TRBJ2-1	CAILRRGYNEQFF	TGTGCCATTCTCAGACGGGGTTACAATGAGCAGTTCTTC
NA	TRBV6-1	TRBD1	TRBJ1-5	CASNPGQGANQPQHF	TGTGCCAGCAATCCGGGACAGGGGGCGAATCAGCCCCAGCATTTT
NA	TRBV5-1	TRBD1	TRBJ2-5	CASSLARDRRETQYF	TGCGCCAGCAGCTTGGCCCGGGACAGGCGCGAGACCCAGTACTTC
NA	TRBV11-2	NA	TRBJ2-7	CASSFGQAYEQYF	TGTGCCAGCAGCTTTGGTCAGGCCTACGAGCAGTACTTC
NA	TRBV7-3	NA	TRBJ1-1	CASSPGQIRAEAFF	TGTGCCAGCAGCCCGGGACAAATTAGAGCTGAAGCTTTCTTT
once	TRBV7-3	TRBD1	TRBJ1-1	CASSLTGTGVTEAFF	TGTGCCAGCAGCCTGACCGGGACAGGGGTCACTGAAGCTTTCTTT
NA	TRBV27	NA	TRBJ1-4	CAETGEKLFF	TGTGCCGAGACGGGTGAAAAACTGTTTTTT
NA	TRBV5-1	NA	TRBJ1-6	CASSSRDKGSPLHF	TGCGCCAGCAGCTCTCGGGACAAAGGATCACCCCTCCACTTT
NA	TRBV25-1	NA	TRBJ2-1	CASSEYETGYNEQFF	TGTGCCAGCAGTGAATACGAGACAGGCTACAATGAGCAGTTCTTC
once	TRBV5-1	TRBD2	TRBJ2-3	CASSLDSGGTDTQYF	TGCGCCAGCAGCTTGGATAGCGGGGGCACAGATACGCAGTATTTT
NA	TRBV5-6	NA	TRBJ2-7	CASSLVLQPYEQYF	TGTGCCAGCAGCTTGGTGCTACAGCCCTACGAGCAGTACTTC
once	TRBV7-6	TRBD1	TRBJ2-7	CASSPLQGTLPYEQYF	TGTGCCAGCAGCCCCCTACAGGGGACCCTCCCCTACGAGCAGTACTTC
NA	TRBV10-3	TRBD1	TRBJ1-5	CATGQGDGSNQPQHF	TGTGCCACGGGACAGGGGGATGGGAGCAATCAGCCCCAGCATTTT
NA	TRBV25-1	NA	TRBJ2-2	CASGGATHTGELFF	TGTGCCAGCGGAGGAGCCACTCACACCGGGGAGCTGTTTTTT
NA	TRBV7-3	TRBD2	TRBJ2-3	CASSPSSGGAPADTQYF	TGTGCCAGCAGCCCTTCTAGCGGGGGGGCCCCGGCAGATACGCAGTATTTT
NA	TRBV7-2	TRBD2	TRBJ2-5	CASSPGEGRETQYF	TGTGCCAGCAGCCCTGGGGAGGGAAGGGAGACCCAGTACTTC
NA	TRBV11-3	TRBD1	TRBJ1-5	CASSPRGGGETGNQPQHF	TGTGCCAGCAGCCCTAGAGGGGGCGGGGAAACAGGCAATCAGCCCCAGCATTTT
NA	TRBV11-2	TRBD1	TRBJ1-6	CASSSGTGGFSYNSPLHF	TGTGCCAGCAGCTCCGGGACAGGGGGTTTCTCCTATAATTCACCCCTCCACTTT
NA	TRBV5-1	NA	TRBJ2-5	CASSLNQGGGETQYF	TGCGCCAGCAGCTTAAATCAGGGAGGAGGAGAGACCCAGTACTTC
NA	TRBV27	TRBD2	TRBJ2-7	CASSSSSGTFSIYEQYF	TGTGCCAGCAGTTCGTCTAGCGGGACTTTCTCAATCTACGAGCAGTACTTC
NA	TRBV11-1	NA	TRBJ2-5	CASSLLEETQYF	TGTGCCAGCAGCTTATTGGAGGAGACCCAGTACTTC
NA	TRBV15	TRBD2	TRBJ2-1	CATSRDLSGGANEQFF	TGTGCCACCAGCAGAGATCTTAGCGGGGGGGCCAATGAGCAGTTCTTC
few	TRBV5-1	TRBD1	TRBJ1-1	CASSLGQGQTEAFF	TGCGCCAGCAGCTTGGGACAGGGTCAGACTGAAGCTTTCTTT
NA	TRBV6-5	NA	TRBJ1-5	CASREGGNQPQHF	TGTGCCAGCAGAGAGGGGGGCAATCAGCCCCAGCATTTT
NA	TRBV5-6	TRBD1	TRBJ2-3	CASSDGQGYFTDTQYF	TGTGCCAGCAGCGATGGACAGGGTTATTTCACAGATACGCAGTATTTT
NA	TRBV4-2	TRBD2	TRBJ2-5	CASSQEGGKRGGWTQYF	TGTGCCAGCAGCCAGGAGGGGGGGAAGCGGGGGGGATGGACCCAGTACTTC
NA	TRBV7-8	NA	TRBJ2-4	CASSFDPGGNIQYF	TGTGCCAGCAGCTTCGACCCTGGGGGGAACATTCAGTACTTC
NA	TRBV5-8	NA	TRBJ1-6	CASSLANFGPLNF	TGTGCCAGCAGCTTGGCCAATTTTGGGCCACTCAACTTT